A selection of T cell receptor beta chains follows, all from one sample in a study of T cells after yellow fever vaccination. TCRdb independently ran MiXCR on the 5' RACE reads; one entry per CDR3 protein. The sample has 25,000 to 30,000 distinct CDR3 sequences; about 4.7% are singletons. The source was CD8+ T cells sorted from PBMCs, collected 10 days after the yellow fever booster vaccination. The receptors here all came from a man aged 25 to 40 who received the YFV17D yellow fever vaccine. Both conserved end residues are part of each CDR3. D genes are given only for firm matches. Size is stated for part of the rows, as once, few or many counts, or as a class when the clone is expanded.

v_gene	d_gene	abundance	j_gene	CDR3aa	CDR3nt
TRBV27	TRBD1	many	TRBJ2-7	CASSLLNPRGTGGPKGQYF	TGTGCCAGCAGTTTATTAAACCCGAGAGGGACAGGGGGGCCGAAGGGGCAGTACTTC
TRBV12-3/TRBV12-4	-	many	TRBJ1-1	CASSLGAGVGTEAFF	TGTGCCAGCAGTTTAGGGGCGGGGGTTGGGACTGAAGCTTTCTTT
TRBV7-2	-	many	TRBJ2-1	CASGPRVASGYNEQFF	TGTGCCAGCGGCCCAAGAGTGGCATCGGGCTACAATGAGCAGTTCTTC
TRBV20-1	TRBD2	many	TRBJ2-5	CSANLGLAELGGSRGTQYF	TGCAGTGCCAACCTGGGACTAGCGGAACTTGGAGGGTCAAGAGGTACCCAGTACTTC
TRBV5-1	-	many	TRBJ2-7	CASSLEEQYF	TGCGCCAGCAGCTTGGAAGAGCAGTACTTC
TRBV3-1	-	many	TRBJ2-7	CASSLRERTNEQYF	TGTGCCAGCAGCCTAAGGGAGAGAACCAACGAGCAGTACTTC
TRBV15	TRBD1	-	TRBJ2-5	CAVNQGAEETQYF	TGTGCCGTAAATCAGGGGGCGGAAGAGACCCAGTACTTC
TRBV6-5	TRBD2	many	TRBJ2-1	CASSYPRGTSGQNNEQFF	TGTGCCAGCAGTTACCCGCGGGGGACTAGCGGACAAAACAATGAGCAGTTCTTC
TRBV5-1	-	many	TRBJ2-2	CASSPRGVENTGELFF	TGCGCCAGCAGCCCCAGGGGGGTCGAAAACACCGGGGAGCTGTTTTTT
TRBV5-4	-	many	TRBJ1-2	CASRRGDYGYTF	TGTGCCAGCAGGAGGGGGGACTATGGCTACACCTTC
TRBV6-2/TRBV6-3	TRBD1	many	TRBJ1-1	CASSYETGTEAFF	TGTGCCAGCAGTTACGAGACAGGGACTGAAGCTTTCTTT
TRBV4-2	-	many	TRBJ2-2	CASSQPSGVRRELFF	TGTGCCAGCAGCCAACCTAGTGGAGTCAGGCGGGAGCTGTTTTTT
TRBV7-8	TRBD1	many	TRBJ1-5	CASSLGTGDAQPQHF	TGTGCCAGCAGCTTGGGGACAGGGGATGCTCAGCCCCAGCATTTT
TRBV7-9	TRBD1	many	TRBJ2-5	CASSAQGALETQYF	TGTGCCAGCAGCGCACAGGGGGCGTTAGAGACCCAGTACTTC
TRBV12-2	-	-	TRBJ2-1	CASRLGQARLAGLGPYNEQFF	TGTGCAAGTCGCTTAGGGCAGGCGAGACTAGCGGGACTTGGCCCCTACAATGAGCAGTTCTTC
TRBV5-5	TRBD1	many	TRBJ2-5	CASSPDRAIQETQYF	TGTGCCAGCAGCCCGGACAGGGCTATCCAAGAGACCCAGTACTTC
TRBV28	-	many	TRBJ2-2	CASSLLVGDSSGTGNLFF	TGTGCCAGCAGTTTATTAGTAGGAGACAGCTCAGGGACCGGGAATCTGTTTTTT
TRBV2	TRBD1	few	TRBJ1-2	CASSELYRGHHGYTF	TGTGCCAGCAGTGAATTATACAGGGGGCATCATGGCTACACCTTC
TRBV12-3/TRBV12-4	-	many	TRBJ2-2	CASSFGGPGELFF	TGTGCCAGCAGTTTTGGGGGTCCCGGGGAGCTGTTTTTT
TRBV7-6	-	-	TRBJ2-3	CASSLARGTSTDTQYF	TGTGCCAGCAGCTTAGCTCGCGGGACCAGCACAGATACGCAGTATTTT
TRBV25-1	-	many	TRBJ2-7	CASLTEKTYEQYF	TGTGCCAGCCTGACAGAGAAGACCTACGAGCAGTACTTC
TRBV4-2	-	-	TRBJ2-7	CASSPRGLRYEQYF	TGTGCCAGCAGCCCGAGGGGCCTACGCTACGAGCAGTACTTC
TRBV5-1	-	many	TRBJ2-7	CASSLAGGEQYF	TGCGCCAGCAGCTTGGCCGGGGGCGAGCAGTACTTC
TRBV30	-	many	TRBJ2-1	CAWTVGGSNEQFF	TGTGCCTGGACCGTGGGTGGCAGTAATGAGCAGTTCTTC
TRBV18	-	many	TRBJ2-1	CASSPVDEQFF	TGTGCCAGCTCACCAGTGGATGAGCAGTTCTTC
TRBV9	TRBD1	many	TRBJ1-5	CASSATGSHQPQHF	TGTGCCAGCAGCGCGACAGGGTCACATCAGCCCCAGCATTTT
TRBV19	-	many	TRBJ2-7	CASSINGGNYEQYF	TGTGCCAGTAGTATAAACGGCGGGAACTACGAGCAGTACTTC
TRBV11-3	-	many	TRBJ2-1	CASSLDTGSSYNEQFF	TGTGCCAGCAGCTTAGATACGGGGAGCTCCTACAATGAGCAGTTCTTC
TRBV29-1	-	many	TRBJ2-1	CSVGKGREQFF	TGCAGCGTTGGAAAGGGCCGGGAGCAGTTCTTC
TRBV7-9	-	many	TRBJ2-3	CASSLPWESTDTQYF	TGTGCCAGCAGCTTACCCTGGGAAAGCACAGATACGCAGTATTTT
TRBV5-6	TRBD1	few	TRBJ2-1	CASSPGTAYYNEQFF	TGTGCCAGCAGCCCCGGGACAGCCTACTACAATGAGCAGTTCTTC
TRBV5-1	-	many	TRBJ1-1	CASSKGYGANTEAFF	TGCGCCAGCAGCAAGGGATACGGAGCGAACACTGAAGCTTTCTTT
TRBV9	-	many	TRBJ1-1	CASTQGRSDTEAFF	TGTGCCAGCACCCAGGGACGGTCGGACACTGAAGCTTTCTTT
TRBV29-1	-	-	TRBJ2-2	CSVERARGGGELFF	TGCAGCGTTGAAAGGGCGCGGGGCGGCGGGGAGCTGTTTTTT
TRBV12-3/TRBV12-4	-	many	TRBJ2-1	CASTGSSYNEQFF	TGTGCCAGCACGGGCAGTTCCTACAATGAGCAGTTCTTC
TRBV4-3	TRBD2	many	TRBJ2-7	CASRRGAGGPYEQYF	TGCGCCAGCAGACGGGGGGCGGGAGGCCCCTACGAGCAGTACTTC
TRBV7-2	TRBD1	many	TRBJ1-1	CASSLDPGGPEGAFF	TGTGCCAGCAGCTTAGATCCAGGGGGGCCCGAAGGAGCTTTCTTT
TRBV7-6	TRBD2	many	TRBJ2-7	CASSLGTSGTLNDEQYF	TGTGCCAGCAGCCTCGGGACTAGCGGGACACTAAATGACGAGCAGTACTTC
TRBV27	-	many	TRBJ2-1	CASSFLGESYNEQFF	TGTGCCAGCAGTTTCTTGGGGGAGTCCTACAATGAGCAGTTCTTC
TRBV3-1	-	many	TRBJ2-5	CASSHGDEAQYF	TGTGCCAGCAGCCACGGGGACGAGGCCCAGTACTTC
TRBV14	-	many	TRBJ1-5	CASSPRTPQHF	TGTGCCAGCAGCCCTAGAACGCCCCAGCATTTT
TRBV20-1	-	medium-sized	TRBJ2-1	CSATLGATTYNEQFF	TGCAGTGCTACACTAGGGGCTACCACCTACAATGAGCAGTTCTTC
TRBV20-1	TRBD1	many	TRBJ1-2	CSASGGSVINYGYTF	TGCAGTGCTTCAGGGGGCTCTGTGATTAACTATGGCTACACCTTC
TRBV7-9	-	many	TRBJ2-7	CASSLGLAVSYEQYF	TGTGCCAGCAGCCTGGGGCTAGCCGTCTCCTACGAGCAGTACTTC
TRBV4-2	-	many	TRBJ2-1	CASSHINEQFF	TGTGCCAGCAGCCATATCAATGAGCAGTTCTTC